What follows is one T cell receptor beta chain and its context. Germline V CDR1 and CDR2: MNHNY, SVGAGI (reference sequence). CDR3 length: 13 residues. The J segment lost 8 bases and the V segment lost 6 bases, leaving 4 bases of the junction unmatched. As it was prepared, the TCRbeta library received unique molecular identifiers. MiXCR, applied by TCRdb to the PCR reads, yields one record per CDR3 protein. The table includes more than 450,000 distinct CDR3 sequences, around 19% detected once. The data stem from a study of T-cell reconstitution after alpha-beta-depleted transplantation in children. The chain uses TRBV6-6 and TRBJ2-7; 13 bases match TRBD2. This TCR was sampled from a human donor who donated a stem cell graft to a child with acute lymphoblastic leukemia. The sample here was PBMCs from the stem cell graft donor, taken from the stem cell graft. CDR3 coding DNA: TGTGCCAGCAGCCGGACTAGCGGGAGCCAGCAGTACTTC. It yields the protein CASSRTSGSQQYF.